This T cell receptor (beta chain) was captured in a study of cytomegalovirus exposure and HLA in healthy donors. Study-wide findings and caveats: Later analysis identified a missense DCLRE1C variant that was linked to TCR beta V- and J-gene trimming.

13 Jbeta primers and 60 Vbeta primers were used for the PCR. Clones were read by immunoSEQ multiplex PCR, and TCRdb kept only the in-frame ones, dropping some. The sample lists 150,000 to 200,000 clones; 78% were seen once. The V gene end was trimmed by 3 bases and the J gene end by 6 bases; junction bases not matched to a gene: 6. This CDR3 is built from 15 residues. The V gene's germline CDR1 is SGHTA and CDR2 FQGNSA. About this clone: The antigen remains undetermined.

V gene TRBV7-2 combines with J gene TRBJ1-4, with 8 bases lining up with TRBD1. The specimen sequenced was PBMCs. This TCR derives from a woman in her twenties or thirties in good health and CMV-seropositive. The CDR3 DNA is TGTGCCAGCAGCTTTGGACAGGGAGTGGATGAAAAACTGTTTTTT. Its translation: CASSFGQGVDEKLFF.